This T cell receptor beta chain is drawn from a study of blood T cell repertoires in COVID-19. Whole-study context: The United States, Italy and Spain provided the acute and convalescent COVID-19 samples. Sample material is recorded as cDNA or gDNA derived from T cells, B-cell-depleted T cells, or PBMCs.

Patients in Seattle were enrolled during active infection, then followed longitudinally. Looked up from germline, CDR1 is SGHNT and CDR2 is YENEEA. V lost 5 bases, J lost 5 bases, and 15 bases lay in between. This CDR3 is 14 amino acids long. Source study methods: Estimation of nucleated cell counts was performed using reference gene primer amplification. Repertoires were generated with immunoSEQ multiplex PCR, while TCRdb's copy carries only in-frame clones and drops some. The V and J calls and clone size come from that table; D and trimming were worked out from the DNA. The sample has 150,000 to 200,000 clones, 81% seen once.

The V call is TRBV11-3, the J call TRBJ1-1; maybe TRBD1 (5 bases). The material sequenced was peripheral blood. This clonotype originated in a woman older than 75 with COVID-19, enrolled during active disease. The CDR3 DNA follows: TGTGCCAGCAGCCCAAGCAGGGAGGGTACTGAAGCTTTCTTT. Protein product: CASSPSREGTEAFF.